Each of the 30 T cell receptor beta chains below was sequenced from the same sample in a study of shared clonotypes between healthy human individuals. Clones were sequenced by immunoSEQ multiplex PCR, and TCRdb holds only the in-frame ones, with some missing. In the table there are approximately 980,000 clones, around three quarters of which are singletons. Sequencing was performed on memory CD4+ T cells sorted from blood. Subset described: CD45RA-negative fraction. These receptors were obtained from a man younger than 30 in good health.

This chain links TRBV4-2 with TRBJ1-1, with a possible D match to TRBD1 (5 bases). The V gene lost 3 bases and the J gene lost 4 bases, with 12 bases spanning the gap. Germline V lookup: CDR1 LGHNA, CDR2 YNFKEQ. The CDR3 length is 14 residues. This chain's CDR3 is CASSHPQEGTEAFF. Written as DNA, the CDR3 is TGTGCCAGCAGCCACCCACAGGAAGGCACTGAAGCTTTCTTT.

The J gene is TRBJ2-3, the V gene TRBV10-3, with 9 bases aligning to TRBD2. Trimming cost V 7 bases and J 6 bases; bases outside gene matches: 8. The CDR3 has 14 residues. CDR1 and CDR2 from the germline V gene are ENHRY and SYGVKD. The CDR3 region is CAIKREVYIDTQYF. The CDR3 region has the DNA TGTGCCATCAAGCGGGAGGTCTACATCGATACGCAGTATTTT.

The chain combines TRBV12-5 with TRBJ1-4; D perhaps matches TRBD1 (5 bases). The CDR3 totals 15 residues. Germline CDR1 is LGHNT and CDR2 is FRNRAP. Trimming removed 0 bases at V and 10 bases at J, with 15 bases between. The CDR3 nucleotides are TGTGCTAGTGGTTTGGTACGGTCAGGGACCGTAAAACTGTTTTTT. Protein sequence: CASGLVRSGTVKLFF.

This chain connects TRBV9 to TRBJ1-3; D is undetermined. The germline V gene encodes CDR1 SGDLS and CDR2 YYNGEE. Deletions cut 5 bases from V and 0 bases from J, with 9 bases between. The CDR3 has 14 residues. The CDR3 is CASSYQYSGNTIYF. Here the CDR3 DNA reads TGTGCCAGCAGTTACCAGTACTCTGGAAACACCATATATTTT. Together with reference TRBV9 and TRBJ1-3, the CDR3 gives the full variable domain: DSGVTQTPKHLITATGQRVTLRCSPRSGDLSVYWYQQSLDQGLQFLIQYYNGEERAKGNILERFSAQQFPDLHSELNLSSLELGDSALYFCASSYQYSGNTIYFGEGSWLTVV.

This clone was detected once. In nucleotides, the CDR3 is TGTGCCAGCAGTTTAACTAGCGGGAGTAACGAGCAGTACTTC. Translated: CASSLTSGSNEQYF. The rearrangement links TRBV27 to TRBJ2-7; TRBD2 matches at 11 bases. Germline-derived CDR1 and CDR2 are MNHEY and SMNVEV (reference sequence). V gave up 2 bases and J gave up 5 bases; unmatched junction bases: 2. The CDR3 is 14 amino acids.

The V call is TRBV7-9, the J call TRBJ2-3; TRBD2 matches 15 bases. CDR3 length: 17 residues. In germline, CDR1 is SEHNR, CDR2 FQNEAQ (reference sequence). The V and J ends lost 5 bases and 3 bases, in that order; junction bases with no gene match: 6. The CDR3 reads CASSLGLAGGITDTQYF. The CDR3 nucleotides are TGTGCCAGCAGCCTCGGACTAGCGGGAGGGATAACAGATACGCAGTATTTT.

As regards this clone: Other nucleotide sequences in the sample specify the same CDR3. CDR3 sequence: CAWSGGGDQPQHF. In nucleotides, the CDR3 is TGTGCCTGGAGCGGAGGGGGAGATCAGCCCCAGCATTTT. The chain recombines TRBV30 with TRBJ1-5; D is possibly TRBD1 (6 bases). CDR1 and CDR2 (germline): GTSNPN, SVGIG (reference sequence). The CDR3 spans 13 residues. V was shortened by 3 bases and J by 5 bases, with 11 bases between the two germline ends.

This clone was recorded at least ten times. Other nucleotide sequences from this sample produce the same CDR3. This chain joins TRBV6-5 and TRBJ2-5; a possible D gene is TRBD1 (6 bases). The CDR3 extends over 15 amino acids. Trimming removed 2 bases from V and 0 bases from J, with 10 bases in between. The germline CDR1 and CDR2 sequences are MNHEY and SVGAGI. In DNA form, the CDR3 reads TGTGCCAGCAGTTACATTGACAGGAACCAAGAGACCCAGTACTTC. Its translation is CASSYIDRNQETQYF.

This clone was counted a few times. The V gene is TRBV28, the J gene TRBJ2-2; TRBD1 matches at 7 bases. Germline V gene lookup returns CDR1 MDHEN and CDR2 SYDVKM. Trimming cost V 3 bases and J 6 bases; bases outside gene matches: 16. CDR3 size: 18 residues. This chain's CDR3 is CASSFWWSGQNQPGELFF. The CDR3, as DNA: TGTGCCAGCAGTTTTTGGTGGTCGGGACAGAACCAGCCCGGGGAGCTGTTTTTT.

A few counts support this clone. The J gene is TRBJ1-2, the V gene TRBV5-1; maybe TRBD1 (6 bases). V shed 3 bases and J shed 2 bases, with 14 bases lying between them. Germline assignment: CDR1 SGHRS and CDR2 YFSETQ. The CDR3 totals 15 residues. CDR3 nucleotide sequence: TGCGCCAGCAGCTCCTCCGGGACACCGAACTATGGCTACACCTTC. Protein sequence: CASSSSGTPNYGYTF.

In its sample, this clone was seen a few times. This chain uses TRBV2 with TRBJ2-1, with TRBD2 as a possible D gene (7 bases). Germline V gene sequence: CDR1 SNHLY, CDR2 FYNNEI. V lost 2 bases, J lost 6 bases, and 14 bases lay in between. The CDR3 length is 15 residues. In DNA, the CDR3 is TGTGCCAGCAGTGAACCCGGGGGGCTATTCAATGAGCAGTTCTTC. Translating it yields CASSEPGGLFNEQFF.

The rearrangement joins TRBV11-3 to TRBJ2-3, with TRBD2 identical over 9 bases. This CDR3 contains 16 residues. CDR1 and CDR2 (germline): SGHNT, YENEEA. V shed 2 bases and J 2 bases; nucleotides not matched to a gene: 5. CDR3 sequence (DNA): TGTGCCAGCAGCTTAAGGCTAGCGGGACACACAGATACGCAGTATTTT. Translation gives CASSLRLAGHTDTQYF.

The CDR3: CASSPPGLGGYTQYF. The CDR3 bases are TGCGCCAGCAGCCCGCCTGGACTAGGGGGGTATACGCAGTATTTT. The chain employs TRBV5-1 and TRBJ2-3; perhaps TRBD2 as D (7 bases). The CDR3 sequence is 15 residues long. Germline assignment: CDR1 SGHRS and CDR2 YFSETQ. Trimming shortened V by 4 bases and J by 7 bases, and 19 bases separated the two germline ends.

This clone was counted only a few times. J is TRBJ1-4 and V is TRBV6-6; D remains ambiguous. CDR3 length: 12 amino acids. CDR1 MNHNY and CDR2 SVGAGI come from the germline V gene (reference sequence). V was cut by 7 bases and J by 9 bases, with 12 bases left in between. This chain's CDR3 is CASINWEKKLFF. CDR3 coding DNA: TGTGCCAGCATCAACTGGGAAAAAAAACTGTTTTTT.

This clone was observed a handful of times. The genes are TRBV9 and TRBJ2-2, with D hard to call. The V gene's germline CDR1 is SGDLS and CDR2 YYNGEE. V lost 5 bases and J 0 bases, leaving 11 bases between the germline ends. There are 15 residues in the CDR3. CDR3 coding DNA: TGTGCCAGCAGTCCACAGATTTCGAACACCGGGGAGCTGTTTTTT. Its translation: CASSPQISNTGELFF.

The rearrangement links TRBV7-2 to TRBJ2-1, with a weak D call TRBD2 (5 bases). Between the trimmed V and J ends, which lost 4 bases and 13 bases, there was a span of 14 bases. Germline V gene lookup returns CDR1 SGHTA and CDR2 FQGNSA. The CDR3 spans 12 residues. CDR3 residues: CASSSRETGQFF. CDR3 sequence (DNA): TGTGCCAGCAGCTCCCGCGAGACGGGACAGTTCTTC.

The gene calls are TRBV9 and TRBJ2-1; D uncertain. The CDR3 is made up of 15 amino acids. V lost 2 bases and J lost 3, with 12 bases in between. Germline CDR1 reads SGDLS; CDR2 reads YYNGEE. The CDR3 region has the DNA TGTGCCAGCAGCGTGGATATAACCCTCTACAATGAGCAGTTCTTC. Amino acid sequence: CASSVDITLYNEQFF.

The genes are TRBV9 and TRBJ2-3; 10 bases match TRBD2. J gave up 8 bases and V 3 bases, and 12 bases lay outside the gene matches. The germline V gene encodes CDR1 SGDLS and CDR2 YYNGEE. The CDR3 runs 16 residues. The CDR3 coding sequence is TGTGCCAGCAGCGCCACAGGACTAGCGGACTACGCTACGCAGTATTTT. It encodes CASSATGLADYATQYF.

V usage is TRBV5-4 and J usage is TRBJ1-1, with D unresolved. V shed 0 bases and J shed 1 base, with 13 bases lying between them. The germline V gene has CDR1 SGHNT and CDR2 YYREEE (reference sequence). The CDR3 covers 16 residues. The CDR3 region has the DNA TGTGCCAGCAGCTTGGGCGGGAGACCTGGGAACACTGAAGCTTTCTTT. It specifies CASSLGGRPGNTEAFF.

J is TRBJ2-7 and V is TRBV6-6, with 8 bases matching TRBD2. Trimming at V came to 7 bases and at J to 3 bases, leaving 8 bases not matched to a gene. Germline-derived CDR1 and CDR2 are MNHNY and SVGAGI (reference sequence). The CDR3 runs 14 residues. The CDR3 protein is CASNLGLGVYEQYF. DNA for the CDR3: TGTGCCAGCAACCTGGGACTAGGAGTCTACGAGCAGTACTTC.

The CDR3 sequence: CSVDGDILAGAGTDTQYF. CDR3 bases: TGCAGCGTTGATGGTGACATACTAGCGGGGGCGGGGACAGATACGCAGTATTTT. The V and J genes are TRBV29-1 and TRBJ2-3; 11 bases align to TRBD2. CDR1 is SQVTM and CDR2 is ANQGSEA in the germline V gene. The CDR3 extends over 18 amino acids. V was clipped by 3 bases and J by 3 bases; unmatched bases: 14.

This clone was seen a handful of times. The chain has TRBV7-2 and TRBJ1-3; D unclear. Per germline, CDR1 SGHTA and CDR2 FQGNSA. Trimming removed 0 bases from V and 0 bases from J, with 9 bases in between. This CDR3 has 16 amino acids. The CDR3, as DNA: TGTGCCAGCAGCTTAGCCGTAGGGAGCTCTGGAAACACCATATATTTT. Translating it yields CASSLAVGSSGNTIYF. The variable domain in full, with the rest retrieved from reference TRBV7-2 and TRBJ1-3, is GAGVSQSPSNKVTEKGKDVELRCDPISGHTALYWYRQSLGQGLEFLIYFQGNSAPDKSGLPSDRFSAERTGGSVSTLTIQRTQQEDSAVYLCASSLAVGSSGNTIYFGEGSWLTVV.

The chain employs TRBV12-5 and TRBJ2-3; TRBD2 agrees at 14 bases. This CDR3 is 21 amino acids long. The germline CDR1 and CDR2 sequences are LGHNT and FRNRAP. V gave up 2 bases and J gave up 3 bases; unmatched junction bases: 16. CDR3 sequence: CASGLQPGLAGVGPVTDTQYF. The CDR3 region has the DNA TGTGCTAGTGGTTTGCAACCGGGACTAGCGGGAGTTGGGCCAGTAACAGATACGCAGTATTTT.

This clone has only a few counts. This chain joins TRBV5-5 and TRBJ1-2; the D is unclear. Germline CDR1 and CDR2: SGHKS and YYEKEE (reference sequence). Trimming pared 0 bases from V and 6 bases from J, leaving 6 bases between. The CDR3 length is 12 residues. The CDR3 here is CASSLDSNGYTF. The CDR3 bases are TGTGCCAGCAGCTTGGACAGTAATGGCTACACCTTC.

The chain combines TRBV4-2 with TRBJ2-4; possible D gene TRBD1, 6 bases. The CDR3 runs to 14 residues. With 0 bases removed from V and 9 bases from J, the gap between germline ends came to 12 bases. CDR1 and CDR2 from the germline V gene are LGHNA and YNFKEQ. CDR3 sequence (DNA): TGTGCCAGCAGCCAAGATAGGCGACAGGCCATTCAGTACTTC. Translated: CASSQDRRQAIQYF.

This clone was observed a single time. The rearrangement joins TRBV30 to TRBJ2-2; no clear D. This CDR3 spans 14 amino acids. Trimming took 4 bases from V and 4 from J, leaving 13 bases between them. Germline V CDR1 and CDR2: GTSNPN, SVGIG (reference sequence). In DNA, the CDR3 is TGTGCCTGGACCCAAACCAGGAGCACCGGGGAGCTGTTTTTT. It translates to CAWTQTRSTGELFF.

The CDR3 bases are TGTGCCAGCAGCTTGTACAGGGGGAAAGATCAGCCCCAGCATTTT. As protein: CASSLYRGKDQPQHF. The rearrangement uses TRBV5-6 and TRBJ1-5; the match to TRBD1 covers 8 bases. The CDR3 is 15 residues long. V was clipped by 1 base and J by 5 bases; unmatched bases: 5. Per the germline V gene, CDR1 is SGHDT and CDR2 is YYEEEE.

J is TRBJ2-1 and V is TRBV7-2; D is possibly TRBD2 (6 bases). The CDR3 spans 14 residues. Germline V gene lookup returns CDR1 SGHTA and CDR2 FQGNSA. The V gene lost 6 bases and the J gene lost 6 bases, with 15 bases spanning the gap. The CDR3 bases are TGTGCCAGCAGTCGCGGACTGGGGGGCAATGAGCAGTTCTTC. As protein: CASSRGLGGNEQFF. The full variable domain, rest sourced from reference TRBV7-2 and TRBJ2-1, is GAGVSQSPSNKVTEKGKDVELRCDPISGHTALYWYRQSLGQGLEFLIYFQGNSAPDKSGLPSDRFSAERTGGSVSTLTIQRTQQEDSAVYLCASSRGLGGNEQFFGPGTRLTVL.

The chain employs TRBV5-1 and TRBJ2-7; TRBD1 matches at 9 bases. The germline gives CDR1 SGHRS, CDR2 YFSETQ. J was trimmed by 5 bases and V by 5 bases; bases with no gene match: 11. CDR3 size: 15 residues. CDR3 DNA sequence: TGCGCCAGCAGTTATACAGGGGGCAAAGGGGACGAGCAGTACTTC. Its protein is CASSYTGGKGDEQYF.

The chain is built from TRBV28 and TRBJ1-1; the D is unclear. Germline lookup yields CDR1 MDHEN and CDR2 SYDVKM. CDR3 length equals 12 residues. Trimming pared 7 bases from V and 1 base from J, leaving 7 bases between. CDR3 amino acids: CASKVPNTEAFF. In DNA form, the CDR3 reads TGTGCCAGCAAAGTCCCGAACACTGAAGCTTTCTTT.